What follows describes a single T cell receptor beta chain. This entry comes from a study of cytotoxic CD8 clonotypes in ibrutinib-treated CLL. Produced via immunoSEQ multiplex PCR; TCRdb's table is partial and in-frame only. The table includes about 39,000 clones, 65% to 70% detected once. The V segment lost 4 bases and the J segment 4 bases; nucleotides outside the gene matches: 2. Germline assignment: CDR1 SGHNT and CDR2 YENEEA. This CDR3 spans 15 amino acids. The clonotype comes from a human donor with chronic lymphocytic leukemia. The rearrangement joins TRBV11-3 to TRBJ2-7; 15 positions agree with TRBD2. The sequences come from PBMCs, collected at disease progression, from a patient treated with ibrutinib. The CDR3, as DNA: TGTGCCAGCAGCTCGGGACTAGCGGGAGGATACGAGCAGTACTTC. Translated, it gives CASSSGLAGGYEQYF.